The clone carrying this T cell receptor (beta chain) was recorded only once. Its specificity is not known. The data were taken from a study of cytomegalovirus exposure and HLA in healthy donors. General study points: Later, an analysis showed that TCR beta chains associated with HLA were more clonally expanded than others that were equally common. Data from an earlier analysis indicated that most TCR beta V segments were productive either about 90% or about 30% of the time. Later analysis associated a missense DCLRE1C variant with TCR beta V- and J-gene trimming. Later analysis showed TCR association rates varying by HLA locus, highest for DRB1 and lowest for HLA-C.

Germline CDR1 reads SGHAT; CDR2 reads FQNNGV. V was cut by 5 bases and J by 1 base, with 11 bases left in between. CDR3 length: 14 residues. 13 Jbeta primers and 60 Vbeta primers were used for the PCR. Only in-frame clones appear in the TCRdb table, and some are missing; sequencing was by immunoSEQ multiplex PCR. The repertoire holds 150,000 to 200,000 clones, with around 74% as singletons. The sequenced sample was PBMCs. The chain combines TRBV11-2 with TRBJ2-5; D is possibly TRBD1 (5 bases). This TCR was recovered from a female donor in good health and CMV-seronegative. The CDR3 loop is CASSPRQIQETQYF. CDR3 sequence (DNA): TGTGCCAGCAGCCCACGACAGATCCAAGAGACCCAGTACTTC.